Following are 5 T cell receptor beta chains from one sample sequenced in a study of metastatic and nonmetastatic thyroid tumors. TCRdb re-called clones from the PCR reads using MiXCR. In the table there are over 20,000 clones, about 30% of which are singletons. Ahead of thyroid surgery, no patient had received treatment of any kind. Sequencing used tumor tissue. The receptors were sampled from a male donor with papillary thyroid cancer or a benign thyroid nodule (not recorded which). Some clones in this sample may be carry-over from other donors' samples.

V is TRBV4-1 and J is TRBJ2-7; D not certain. The length of the CDR3 is 14 residues. V was shortened by 0 bases and J by 7 bases, with 13 bases between the two germline ends. The germline CDR1 and CDR2 sequences are MGHRA and YSYEKL. The CDR3 bases are TGCGCCAGCAGCCAAGATCTAGGACCGGTTGAGCAGTACTTC. This encodes CASSQDLGPVEQYF.

This clone was counted many times. This chain joins TRBV2 and TRBJ2-1, with D unclear. Trimming left V 4 bases short and J 7 bases short, with 5 bases between. Looked up from germline, CDR1 is SNHLY and CDR2 is FYNNEI. The CDR3 sequence is 11 residues long. CDR3 sequence: CASSGENEQFF. CDR3 nucleotides: TGTGCCAGCAGTGGGGAAAATGAGCAGTTCTTC.

This clone ranks as medium-sized. For the CDR3, the DNA is TGTGCCAGCAGCTTAGTTCCCAACGCGGGAGGGAGCGATACGCAGTATTTT. Translated: CASSLVPNAGGSDTQYF. The chain links TRBV7-6 to TRBJ2-3; 9 bases are shared with TRBD2. V lost 1 base to trimming and J lost 6 bases; unmatched junction nucleotides: 11. The CDR3 runs to 17 residues. Germline CDR1 and CDR2: SGHVS and FNYEAQ.

This rearrangement joins TRBV27 to TRBJ2-2, with 7 bases fitting TRBD1. This CDR3 spans 13 amino acids. With V trimmed by 6 bases and J by 6 bases, 4 bases remained unmatched. In germline, CDR1 is MNHEY, CDR2 SMNVEV (reference sequence). The CDR3 region is CASSLDRAGELFF. The CDR3 nucleotides are TGTGCCAGCAGCCTCGACAGGGCCGGGGAGCTGTTTTTT.

The chain links TRBV6-1 to TRBJ2-7, with D perhaps assigned TRBD1 or TRBD2 (7 bases each). Germline V CDR1 and CDR2: MNHNS, SASEGT. Trimming left V 6 bases short and J 7 bases short, with 19 bases between. This CDR3 has 14 residues. This chain's CDR3 is CASRKGGGKGEQYF. The CDR3 nucleotides are TGTGCCAGCAGGAAGGGAGGGGGCAAAGGAGAGCAGTACTTC.